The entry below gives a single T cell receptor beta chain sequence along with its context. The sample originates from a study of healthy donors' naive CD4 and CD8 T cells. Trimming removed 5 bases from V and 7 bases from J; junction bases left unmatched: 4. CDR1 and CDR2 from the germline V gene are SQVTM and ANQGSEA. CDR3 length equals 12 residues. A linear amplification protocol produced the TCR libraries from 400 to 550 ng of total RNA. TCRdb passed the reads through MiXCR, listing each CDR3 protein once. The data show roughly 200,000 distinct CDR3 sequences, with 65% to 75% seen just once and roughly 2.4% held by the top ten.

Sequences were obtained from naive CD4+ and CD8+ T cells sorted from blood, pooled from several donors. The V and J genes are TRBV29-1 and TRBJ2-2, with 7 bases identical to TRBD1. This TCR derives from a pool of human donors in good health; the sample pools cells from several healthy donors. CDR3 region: CSVMTGIGELFF. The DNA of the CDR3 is TGCAGCGTTATGACAGGGATCGGGGAGCTGTTTTTT.